This TCR beta chain derives from a study of blood T cell repertoires in COVID-19. In the study overall: Spain, Italy and the United States supplied samples that represented acute and convalescent COVID-19. Sources were T cells, B-cell-depleted T cells, or PBMCs; the material itself was cDNA or gDNA.

The V gene lost 4 bases and the J gene lost 0 bases, with 15 bases spanning the gap. The CDR3 extends over 17 amino acids. Germline V lookup: CDR1 LGHNA, CDR2 YSLEER. Per the study methods: Cell counts per sample came from amplifying reference gene primers. The method was immunoSEQ multiplex PCR; TCRdb's version includes in-frame clones alone and lacks a portion of them. V and J calls and clone size are as listed in that table; D and trimming were resolved from the DNA. The table lists about 220,000 clones, around four fifths of them singletons, with roughly 5.5% in the top ten. Seattle patients were enrolled while actively infected and followed longitudinally. This clone has a handful of counts.

Sequenced material: peripheral blood. The chain uses TRBV4-3 and TRBJ1-4; maybe TRBD1 (5 bases). The sequence was obtained from a woman between 65 and 79 years old with COVID-19, enrolled during active disease. The CDR3 sequence: CASSRVTGATTNEKLFF. CDR3 bases: TGCGCCAGCAGCCGGGTGACTGGGGCCACAACTAATGAAAAACTGTTTTTT.